This record concerns one T cell receptor beta chain sequence. The antigen is not known. Assay used: immunoSEQ multiplex PCR; TCRdb lists only in-frame clones, some missing. The table includes under 2.5 million clones, 92% detected once. The source of the sample is a study of shared clonotypes between healthy human individuals. General study points: Estimated richness was generally greater in naive than memory subsets. It was only blood that was sampled, and tissue repertoires likely differ. Compared with clonotypes that all four donors shared, non-shared clonotypes had lower generation probabilities.

Sequenced material: naive CD4+ T cells from PBMCs. Subset here: CD45RA+ positively selected. This TCR was recovered from a man aged 18-30 years in good health. Some clones in this sample may be carry-over from other donors' samples.

CDR3 sequence reads: CASRRDHPISGNTIYF. CDR3 nucleotide sequence: TGTGCCAGCAGGAGGGACCACCCAATCTCTGGAAACACCATATATTTT. The rearrangement links TRBV2 to TRBJ1-3; the D gene is possibly TRBD1 (5 bases). The CDR3 covers 16 residues. With 6 bases removed from V and 0 bases from J, the gap between germline ends came to 15 bases. Germline V gives CDR1 SNHLY, CDR2 FYNNEI.